Here is one T cell receptor (beta chain) with its context. In the original analysis: Reference gene primer amplification yielded estimated nucleated cell counts. Sequenced by immunoSEQ multiplex PCR; TCRdb stores in-frame clones only, minus some. The DNA was the basis for D and trimming; V, J and clone size are from that table. This sample carries around 94,000 clones, more than 85% of them seen once, and the ten largest clones take around 4%. Germline V lookup: CDR1 MNHEY, CDR2 SVGAGI. CDR3 length: 14 amino acids. V lost 6 bases and J lost 4, with 13 bases in between. The data are from a study of blood T cell repertoires in COVID-19. Study context: The study drew acute and convalescent COVID-19 samples from the United States, Italy and Spain. In each case, the material was cDNA or gDNA derived from T cells, B-cell-depleted T cells, or PBMCs.

The chain employs TRBV6-5 and TRBJ2-1; D not certain. Sequenced: peripheral blood. This sequence was found in a young man with acute or convalescent COVID-19. CDR3 protein: CASRAEAVYNEQFF. CDR3 coding DNA: TGTGCCAGCAGGGCCGAGGCCGTGTACAATGAGCAGTTCTTC.